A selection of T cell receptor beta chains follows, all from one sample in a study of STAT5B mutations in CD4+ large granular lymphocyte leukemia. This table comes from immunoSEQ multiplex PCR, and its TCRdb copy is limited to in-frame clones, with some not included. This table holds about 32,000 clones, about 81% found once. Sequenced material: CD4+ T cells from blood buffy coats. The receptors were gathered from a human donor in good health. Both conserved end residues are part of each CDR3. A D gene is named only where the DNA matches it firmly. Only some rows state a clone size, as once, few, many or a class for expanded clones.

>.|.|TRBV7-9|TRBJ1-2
CASSPFGGADGYTF
TGTGCCAGCAGTCCCTTCGGGGGGGCGGATGGCTACACCTTC
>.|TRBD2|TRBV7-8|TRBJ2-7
CASSLGGRAGGTYEQYF
TGTGCCAGCAGCTTAGGGGGGCGAGCGGGAGGAACCTACGAGCAGTACTTC
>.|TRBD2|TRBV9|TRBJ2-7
CASSPLSGAGEQYF
TGTGCCAGCAGCCCCCTTAGCGGGGCGGGCGAGCAGTACTTC
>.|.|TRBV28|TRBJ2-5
CASRSEETQYF
TGTGCCTCCAGGTCGGAAGAGACCCAGTACTTC
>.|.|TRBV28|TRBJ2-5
CASSLFSSQETQYF
TGTGCCAGCAGTTTATTCAGTTCCCAAGAGACCCAGTACTTC
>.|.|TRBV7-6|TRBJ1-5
CASSETTTEQPQHF
TGTGCCAGCAGCGAGACGACAACGGAGCAGCCCCAGCATTTT
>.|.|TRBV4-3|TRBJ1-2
CASSQDLGGGYGYTF
TGCGCCAGCAGCCAAGATCTGGGGGGTGGCTATGGCTACACCTTC
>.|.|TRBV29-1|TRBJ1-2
CSVVGGLWDGYTF
TGCAGCGTTGTAGGGGGGCTTTGGGATGGCTACACCTTC
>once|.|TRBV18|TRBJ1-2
CASSPRDGGGPHGYTF
TGTGCCAGCTCACCACGAGATGGAGGCGGACCCCATGGCTACACCTTC
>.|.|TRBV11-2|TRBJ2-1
CASSYYNEQFF
TGTGCCAGCAGCTACTACAATGAGCAGTTCTTC
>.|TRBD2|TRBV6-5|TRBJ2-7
CASSPSGRVYEQYF
TGTGCCAGCAGCCCGAGCGGGAGGGTCTACGAGCAGTACTTC
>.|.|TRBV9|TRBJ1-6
CASSSGPNSPLHF
TGTGCCAGCAGCTCCGGGCCCAATTCACCCCTCCACTTT
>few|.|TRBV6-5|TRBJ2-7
CASSYRRDNSYEQYF
TGTGCCAGCAGTTACCGCCGGGACAATTCCTACGAGCAGTACTTC
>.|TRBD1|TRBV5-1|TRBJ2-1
CASSLVGQGFYNEQFF
TGCGCCAGCAGCTTGGTCGGACAGGGTTTTTACAATGAGCAGTTCTTC
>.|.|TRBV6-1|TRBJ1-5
CASSEGGQPQHF
TGTGCCAGCAGTGAAGGAGGTCAGCCCCAGCATTTT
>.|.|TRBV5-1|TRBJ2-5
CASSQQQETQYF
TGCGCCAGCAGCCAACAACAAGAGACCCAGTACTTC
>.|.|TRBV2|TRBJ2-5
CASQEGYETQYF
TGTGCCAGCCAAGAAGGGTACGAGACCCAGTACTTC